Listed below are T cell receptor beta chains from one sample, sequenced in a study of metastatic and nonmetastatic thyroid tumors. MiXCR was used by TCRdb to re-call the PCR reads. The repertoire consists of tens of thousands of clones, with about 30% occurring once and the leading ten covering approximately 30%. The sample comprised blood. All receptors derive from a female donor with papillary thyroid cancer or a benign thyroid nodule (not recorded which). Some clones in this sample may be carry-over from other donors' samples. Each CDR3 is given with its conserved first and last residue. The D gene is left open where the match is weak. Only some rows state a clone size, as once, few, many or a class for expanded clones.

abundance: -; len: 16; d_gene: -; j_gene: TRBJ2-1; v_gene: TRBV4-3; CDR3aa: CASSLLGPKSYNEQFF; CDR3nt: TGCGCCAGCAGCTTACTAGGGCCTAAATCTTACAATGAGCAGTTCTTC
abundance: -; len: 12; d_gene: -; j_gene: TRBJ2-4; v_gene: TRBV12-3/TRBV12-4; CDR3aa: CASSLAKNIQYF; CDR3nt: TGTGCCAGCAGTTTAGCCAAAAACATTCAGTACTTC
abundance: -; len: 13; d_gene: -; j_gene: TRBJ1-1; v_gene: TRBV6-2/TRBV6-3; CDR3aa: CASSYMMNTEAFF; CDR3nt: TGTGCCAGCAGTTACATGATGAACACTGAAGCTTTCTTT
abundance: many; len: 12; d_gene: TRBD2; j_gene: TRBJ2-2; v_gene: TRBV19; CDR3aa: CASSGGAGELFF; CDR3nt: TGTGCCAGTAGTGGGGGGGCCGGGGAGCTGTTTTTT
abundance: few; len: 16; d_gene: TRBD1; j_gene: TRBJ1-5; v_gene: TRBV2; CDR3aa: CASSRDRGSSNQPQHF; CDR3nt: TGTGCCAGTAGCCGGGACAGGGGGAGTAGCAATCAGCCCCAGCATTTT
abundance: -; len: 14; d_gene: TRBD1; j_gene: TRBJ1-2; v_gene: TRBV19; CDR3aa: CASKGGGAYYGYTF; CDR3nt: TGTGCCAGTAAAGGAGGGGGCGCGTACTATGGCTACACCTTC
abundance: many; len: 13; d_gene: -; j_gene: TRBJ1-1; v_gene: TRBV24-1; CDR3aa: CATSDDRNTEAFF; CDR3nt: TGTGCCACCAGTGACGACAGGAACACTGAAGCTTTCTTT
abundance: -; len: 12; d_gene: -; j_gene: TRBJ2-7; v_gene: TRBV20-1; CDR3aa: CSAVGGVHEQYF; CDR3nt: TGCAGTGCCGTAGGGGGGGTCCACGAGCAGTACTTC
abundance: many; len: 14; d_gene: -; j_gene: TRBJ1-3; v_gene: TRBV14; CDR3aa: CASSQDYSGNTIYF; CDR3nt: TGTGCCAGCAGCCAAGATTACTCTGGAAACACCATATATTTT
abundance: many; len: 14; d_gene: TRBD1; j_gene: TRBJ2-1; v_gene: TRBV7-9; CDR3aa: CASSFGTGYNEQFF; CDR3nt: TGTGCCAGCAGCTTTGGGACAGGGTACAATGAGCAGTTCTTC
abundance: many; len: 16; d_gene: -; j_gene: TRBJ2-2; v_gene: TRBV18; CDR3aa: CASSPPGQYVTGELFF; CDR3nt: TGTGCCAGCTCACCACCGGGACAATACGTCACCGGGGAGCTGTTTTTT
abundance: many; len: 16; d_gene: TRBD2; j_gene: TRBJ2-7; v_gene: TRBV7-8; CDR3aa: CASSLVTLGTSVEQYF; CDR3nt: TGTGCCAGCAGCTTAGTGACTCTTGGGACTAGCGTCGAGCAGTACTTC
abundance: once; len: 16; d_gene: TRBD2; j_gene: TRBJ2-1; v_gene: TRBV3-1; CDR3aa: CDSSQIAGGPNNEQFF; CDR3nt: TGTGACAGCAGCCAAATAGCGGGAGGACCAAACAATGAGCAGTTCTTC
abundance: many; len: 13; d_gene: -; j_gene: TRBJ1-2; v_gene: TRBV11-2; CDR3aa: CASSGQSNYGYTF; CDR3nt: TGTGCCAGCAGCGGTCAGAGTAACTATGGCTACACCTTC
abundance: -; len: 15; d_gene: -; j_gene: TRBJ2-1; v_gene: TRBV18; CDR3aa: CTSSPPSASYNEQFF; CDR3nt: TGTACCAGCTCACCACCTAGCGCCTCCTACAATGAGCAGTTCTTC
abundance: many; len: 16; d_gene: TRBD1; j_gene: TRBJ2-7; v_gene: TRBV24-1; CDR3aa: CATSDATGGGPYEQYF; CDR3nt: TGTGCCACCAGTGATGCTACAGGGGGCGGCCCCTACGAGCAGTACTTC
abundance: many; len: 14; d_gene: -; j_gene: TRBJ2-1; v_gene: TRBV20-1; CDR3aa: CSALSGVRGNEQFF; CDR3nt: TGCAGTGCCCTTAGTGGTGTAAGAGGGAATGAGCAGTTCTTC
abundance: -; len: 17; d_gene: -; j_gene: TRBJ2-6; v_gene: TRBV11-2; CDR3aa: CATARDMPRSGANVLTF; CDR3nt: TGTGCCACCGCCCGGGACATGCCACGCTCTGGGGCCAACGTCCTGACTTTC
abundance: -; len: 18; d_gene: -; j_gene: TRBJ1-1; v_gene: TRBV27; CDR3aa: CASINDAQVMAVNTEAFF; CDR3nt: TGTGCCAGCATTAATGATGCCCAGGTCATGGCGGTGAACACTGAAGCTTTCTTT
abundance: once; len: 16; d_gene: TRBD1; j_gene: TRBJ2-1; v_gene: TRBV6-5; CDR3aa: CASCYGPGQGIDDQFF; CDR3nt: TGTGCCAGCTGTTACGGCCCGGGACAGGGGATCGATGATCAGTTCTTC
abundance: -; len: 16; d_gene: -; j_gene: TRBJ2-2; v_gene: TRBV6-1; CDR3aa: CASSRTGTGNTGELFF; CDR3nt: TGTGCCAGCAGCCGTACCGGGACCGGGAACACCGGGGAGCTGTTTTTT
abundance: -; len: 14; d_gene: -; j_gene: TRBJ2-7; v_gene: TRBV28; CDR3aa: CAGSLEGQNDKQYF; CDR3nt: TGTGCCGGCAGTTTGGAAGGACAGAACGACAAGCAGTACTTC
abundance: -; len: 12; d_gene: -; j_gene: TRBJ1-3; v_gene: TRBV28; CDR3aa: CASSLRGNTIYF; CDR3nt: TGTGCCAGCAGTTTAAGGGGAAACACCATATATTTT
abundance: many; len: 13; d_gene: -; j_gene: TRBJ1-2; v_gene: TRBV30; CDR3aa: CAWSDQQGRGYTF; CDR3nt: TGTGCCTGGAGTGACCAACAGGGTCGGGGCTACACCTTC
abundance: few; len: 15; d_gene: -; j_gene: TRBJ1-1; v_gene: TRBV6-1; CDR3aa: CASSWHLEGKGEAFF; CDR3nt: TGTGCGAGCAGTTGGCATCTGGAGGGGAAGGGTGAAGCTTTCTTT
abundance: -; len: 15; d_gene: -; j_gene: TRBJ2-1; v_gene: TRBV9; CDR3aa: CASSVEGAPPHEQFF; CDR3nt: TGTGCCAGCAGCGTAGAAGGGGCGCCGCCGCATGAGCAGTTCTTC
abundance: many; len: 18; d_gene: TRBD2; j_gene: TRBJ2-5; v_gene: TRBV28; CDR3aa: CASSLSPRLAGEEETQYF; CDR3nt: TGTGCCAGCAGTTTATCCCCCCGACTAGCGGGAGAGGAAGAGACCCAGTACTTC
abundance: -; len: 16; d_gene: TRBD1; j_gene: TRBJ1-2; v_gene: TRBV6-2/TRBV6-3; CDR3aa: CASSYGTGIWRDGYTF; CDR3nt: TGTGCCAGCAGTTACGGGACAGGGATATGGAGAGATGGCTACACCTTC
abundance: -; len: 11; d_gene: -; j_gene: TRBJ2-1; v_gene: TRBV7-9; CDR3aa: CASSSPRDKVF; CDR3nt: TGTGCCAGCAGCTCTCCCCGGGATAAGGTCTTC
abundance: many; len: 13; d_gene: -; j_gene: TRBJ1-4; v_gene: TRBV6-1; CDR3aa: CASSLDGNEKLFF; CDR3nt: TGTGCCAGCAGTCTAGACGGAAATGAAAAACTGTTTTTT
abundance: -; len: 13; d_gene: -; j_gene: TRBJ1-1; v_gene: TRBV12-3/TRBV12-4; CDR3aa: CASTQQENTEAFF; CDR3nt: TGTGCCAGCACCCAACAGGAGAACACTGAAGCTTTCTTT
abundance: many; len: 14; d_gene: -; j_gene: TRBJ2-6; v_gene: TRBV5-6; CDR3aa: CASSFASGANVLTF; CDR3nt: TGTGCCAGCAGCTTTGCTTCTGGGGCCAACGTCCTGACTTTC
abundance: many; len: 14; d_gene: -; j_gene: TRBJ2-5; v_gene: TRBV6-5; CDR3aa: CASSYRGGQETQYF; CDR3nt: TGTGCCAGCAGTTACCGAGGCGGCCAAGAGACCCAGTACTTC
abundance: many; len: 14; d_gene: -; j_gene: TRBJ1-5; v_gene: TRBV7-2; CDR3aa: CASSLLGEGQPQHF; CDR3nt: TGTGCCAGCAGCTTACTCGGGGAAGGTCAGCCCCAGCATTTT
abundance: -; len: 14; d_gene: TRBD1; j_gene: TRBJ1-6; v_gene: TRBV20-1; CDR3aa: CSDRPGQNNSPLHF; CDR3nt: TGCAGTGATAGGCCGGGACAGAACAATTCACCCCTGCACTTT
abundance: -; len: 14; d_gene: -; j_gene: TRBJ1-1; v_gene: TRBV9; CDR3aa: CASSVGGVRTEAFF; CDR3nt: TGTGCCAGCAGCGTAGGAGGAGTTAGGACTGAGGCTTTCTTT
abundance: -; len: 17; d_gene: -; j_gene: TRBJ2-3; v_gene: TRBV20-1; CDR3aa: CSARGNSGGPSTDTKYF; CDR3nt: TGCAGTGCTAGAGGGAATAGCGGAGGACCAAGCACAGATACGAAGTATTTT
abundance: many; len: 19; d_gene: TRBD1; j_gene: TRBJ2-7; v_gene: TRBV5-7; CDR3aa: CASSLADGVAGGYYYEQYF; CDR3nt: TGTGCCAGCAGCTTGGCCGACGGAGTGGCAGGGGGATACTACTACGAGCAGTACTTC
abundance: -; len: 16; d_gene: TRBD2; j_gene: TRBJ2-1; v_gene: TRBV20-1; CDR3aa: CSARDRRLAGADEQFF; CDR3nt: TGCAGTGCTAGAGATCGTCGTCTAGCGGGAGCCGATGAGCAGTTCTTC
abundance: -; len: 16; d_gene: -; j_gene: TRBJ2-3; v_gene: TRBV14; CDR3aa: CASSQVFRRIADTQYF; CDR3nt: TGTGCCAGCAGCCAAGTTTTCAGAAGGATCGCAGATACGCAGTATTTT
abundance: many; len: 15; d_gene: TRBD1; j_gene: TRBJ1-6; v_gene: TRBV13; CDR3aa: CASSSTGGGGSPLHF; CDR3nt: TGTGCCAGCAGCTCAACAGGGGGCGGTGGGTCACCCCTCCACTTT
abundance: few; len: 15; d_gene: -; j_gene: TRBJ2-7; v_gene: TRBV24-1; CDR3aa: CATSDPVTGMVEQYF; CDR3nt: TGTGCCACCAGTGACCCCGTGACAGGCATGGTGGAGCAGTACTTC
abundance: many; len: 13; d_gene: -; j_gene: TRBJ1-3; v_gene: TRBV12-3/TRBV12-4; CDR3aa: CASRAGAGNTIYF; CDR3nt: TGTGCCAGCAGGGCGGGGGCTGGAAACACCATATATTTT
abundance: -; len: 18; d_gene: TRBD1; j_gene: TRBJ1-1; v_gene: TRBV20-1; CDR3aa: CSARDLIQGADLTTEAFF; CDR3nt: TGCAGTGCTAGAGATCTTATACAGGGGGCAGATTTGACCACTGAAGCTTTCTTT
abundance: many; len: 16; d_gene: -; j_gene: TRBJ1-4; v_gene: TRBV28; CDR3aa: CASSLRGFGTNEKLFF; CDR3nt: TGTGCCAGCAGTTTGAGGGGGTTTGGCACTAATGAAAAACTGTTTTTT
abundance: -; len: 14; d_gene: -; j_gene: TRBJ1-5; v_gene: TRBV28; CDR3aa: CASSLGGGYQPQHF; CDR3nt: TGTGCCAGCAGTTTAGGCGGCGGTTATCAGCCTCAGCATTTT
abundance: -; len: 14; d_gene: -; j_gene: TRBJ2-7; v_gene: TRBV30; CDR3aa: CAWIPGLSSYDQYF; CDR3nt: TGTGCCTGGATCCCGGGTCTTAGCTCCTACGATCAGTACTTC
abundance: many; len: 14; d_gene: -; j_gene: TRBJ2-3; v_gene: TRBV12-3/TRBV12-4; CDR3aa: CASSFRQLTDTQYF; CDR3nt: TGTGCCAGCAGTTTCCGACAGTTGACAGATACGCAGTATTTT
abundance: many; len: 15; d_gene: TRBD1; j_gene: TRBJ2-7; v_gene: TRBV20-1; CDR3aa: CSASRAGTGGGEQYF; CDR3nt: TGCAGTGCTAGTCGGGCCGGGACAGGGGGGGGCGAGCAGTACTTC
abundance: many; len: 15; d_gene: -; j_gene: TRBJ1-1; v_gene: TRBV6-1; CDR3aa: CASSEYEQGNTEAFF; CDR3nt: TGTGCCAGCAGTGAGTATGAACAGGGGAACACTGAAGCTTTCTTT
abundance: -; len: 12; d_gene: -; j_gene: TRBJ2-7; v_gene: TRBV11-3; CDR3aa: CASSPAGYEQYF; CDR3nt: TGTGCCAGCAGCCCTGCTGGGTACGAGCAGTACTTC
abundance: -; len: 16; d_gene: TRBD2; j_gene: TRBJ2-1; v_gene: TRBV20-1; CDR3aa: CSGYPTSGGAGNEQFF; CDR3nt: TGCAGTGGGTATCCGACTAGCGGGGGGGCAGGGAATGAGCAGTTCTTC
abundance: few; len: 12; d_gene: -; j_gene: TRBJ2-1; v_gene: TRBV5-4; CDR3aa: CASNEVPHEQFF; CDR3nt: TGTGCCAGCAATGAGGTTCCCCATGAGCAGTTCTTC
abundance: -; len: 17; d_gene: TRBD2; j_gene: TRBJ2-2; v_gene: TRBV11-1; CDR3aa: CASSSTRLAGATGELFF; CDR3nt: TGTGCCAGCAGCTCCACCCGGCTAGCGGGGGCCACCGGGGAGCTGTTTTTT
abundance: few; len: 16; d_gene: -; j_gene: TRBJ1-6; v_gene: TRBV6-1; CDR3aa: CASTDGGASYNSPLHF; CDR3nt: TGTGCCAGCACGGACGGGGGGGCCTCCTATAATTCACCCCTCCACTTT